The clone carrying this T cell receptor (beta chain) was recorded once. These data belong to a study of blood T cell repertoires in COVID-19. Germline V lookup: CDR1 MNHEY, CDR2 SVGEGT. CDR3 size: 17 residues. J was trimmed by 3 bases and V by 5 bases; bases with no gene match: 10. In the authors' methods: The assay estimated nucleated cells by amplifying reference gene primers. The protocol was immunoSEQ multiplex PCR, while the TCRdb copy is restricted to in-frame clones and leaves out a portion. From that table come the V and J calls and clone size; the DNA was used to work out D and trimming. This sample has nearly 110,000 clones, with roughly 84% found just once.

The chain employs TRBV6-2 or TRBV6-3 and TRBJ2-7; TRBD2 aligns across 13 bases. Sequencing was performed on peripheral blood. This clonotype was sampled from a human donor in a cohort sampled during active COVID-19. The CDR3 reads CASSGEKGLAGLYEQYF. The CDR3 DNA sequence: TGTGCCAGCAGTGGAGAAAAGGGACTAGCGGGACTCTACGAGCAGTACTTC.